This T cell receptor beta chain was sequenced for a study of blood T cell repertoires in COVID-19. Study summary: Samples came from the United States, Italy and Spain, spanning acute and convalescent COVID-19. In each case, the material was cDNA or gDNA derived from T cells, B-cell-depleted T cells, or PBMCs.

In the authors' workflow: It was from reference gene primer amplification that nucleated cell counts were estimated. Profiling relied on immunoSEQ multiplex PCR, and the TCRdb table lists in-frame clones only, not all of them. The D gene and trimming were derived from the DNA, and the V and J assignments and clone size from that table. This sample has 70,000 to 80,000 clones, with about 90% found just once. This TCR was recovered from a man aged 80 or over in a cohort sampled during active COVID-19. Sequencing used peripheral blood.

The CDR3 DNA reads TGTGCCACCAGCAGAGGGTGGGGACAGAATAATTCACCCCTCCACTTT. Its translation: CATSRGWGQNNSPLHF. The chain uses TRBV15 and TRBJ1-6, with 7 bases fitting TRBD1. After removal of 1 base from V and 5 bases from J, the junction contained 5 bases not matched to a gene. Germline loops: CDR1 LNHNV, CDR2 YYDKDF (reference sequence). CDR3 size: 16 residues.